This TCR beta chain was sequenced for a study of PD-1 blockade in mismatch repair-deficient tumors. Study details: Patients had about eleven mismatch repair-deficient cancer types and were previously treated and progressing.

Study observations and caveats: Rapid post-treatment expansion, then contraction, generally preceding radiologic response, marked tumor-resident clones.

Assay used: immunoSEQ multiplex PCR; TCRdb lists only in-frame clones, some missing. The sample includes some 51,000 clones, about 84% of them seen just once. Points on this clone: Antigen specificity is unknown.

All patients were mismatch repair deficient, assessed by either PCR or immunohistochemistry. TCRs were sequenced from three patients responding to pembrolizumab. This clonotype was sampled from an adult with mismatch repair-deficient cancer. This specimen consisted of peripheral blood, obtained 20 weeks after starting pembrolizumab.

The CDR3 sequence: CASSISSGSGTGELFF. The CDR3, as DNA: TGTGCCAGCAGCATTTCTAGCGGGAGTGGCACCGGGGAGCTGTTTTTT. The V and J genes are TRBV11-2 and TRBJ2-2; TRBD2 agrees at 10 bases. Germline V CDR1 and CDR2: SGHAT, FQNNGV. The CDR3 sequence is 16 residues long. Trimming removed 5 bases from V and 4 bases from J; junction bases left unmatched: 7.